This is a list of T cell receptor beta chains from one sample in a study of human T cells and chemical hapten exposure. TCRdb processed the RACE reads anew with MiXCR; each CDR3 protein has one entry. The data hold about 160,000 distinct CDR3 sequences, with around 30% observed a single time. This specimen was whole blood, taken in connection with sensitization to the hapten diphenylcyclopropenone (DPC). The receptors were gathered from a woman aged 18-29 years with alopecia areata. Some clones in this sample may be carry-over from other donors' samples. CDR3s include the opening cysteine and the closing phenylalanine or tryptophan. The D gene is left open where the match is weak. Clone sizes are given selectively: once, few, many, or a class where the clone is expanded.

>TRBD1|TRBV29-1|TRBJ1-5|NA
TGCAGCGTGGCGACAGGGGATAGCAATCAGCCCCAGCATTTT
CSVATGDSNQPQHF
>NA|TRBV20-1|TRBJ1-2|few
TGCAGTGCTAGGGGGGGCTACACCTTC
CSARGGYTF
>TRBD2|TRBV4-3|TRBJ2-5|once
TGCGCCAGCAGCCACGGACTAGCCGGGTTGGGGGAGACCCAGTACTTC
CASSHGLAGLGETQYF
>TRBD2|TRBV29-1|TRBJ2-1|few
TGCAGCGTGGGGAGGGCGGGAGTGTACAATGAGCAGTTCTTC
CSVGRAGVYNEQFF
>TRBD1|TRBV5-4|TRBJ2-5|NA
TGTGCCAGCAGCGCGACAGGGGCCCAAGAGACCCAGTACTTC
CASSATGAQETQYF
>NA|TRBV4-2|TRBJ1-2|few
TGTGCCAGCAGCCAAAAGAGGGACTGGACGCGTGGCTACACCTTC
CASSQKRDWTRGYTF
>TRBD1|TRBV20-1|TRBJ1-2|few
TGCAGTGCTAGAGATAGGACAGGGGTTGATTCTAACTATGGCTACACCTTC
CSARDRTGVDSNYGYTF
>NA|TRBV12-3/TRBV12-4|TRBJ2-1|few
TGTGCCAGCACGCCAAACAACAATGAGCAGTTCTTC
CASTPNNNEQFF
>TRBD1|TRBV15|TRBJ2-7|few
TGTGCCACCAGCAGAGAGTTTAGGACAGGAGACTCCTACGAGCAGTACTTC
CATSREFRTGDSYEQYF
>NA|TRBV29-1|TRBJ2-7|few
TGCAGCGTTCTCCGGGAGTACGAGCAGTACTTC
CSVLREYEQYF
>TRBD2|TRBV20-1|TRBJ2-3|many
TGCAGTGCCAGGACACTAGCGGGAGTAGATACGCAGTATTTT
CSARTLAGVDTQYF
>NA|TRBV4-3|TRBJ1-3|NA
TGCGCCAGCAGCCAAGGCAGAACCTCTGGAAACACCATATATTTT
CASSQGRTSGNTIYF
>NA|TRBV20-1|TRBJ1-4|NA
TGCAGTGCCCGCCCCGGGGGCTCTGATGAAAAACTGTTTTTT
CSARPGGSDEKLFF
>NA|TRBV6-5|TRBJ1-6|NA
TGTGCCAGTTCGCTTGGGGAGCCTAAGGGAGGTTCACCCCTCCACTTT
CASSLGEPKGGSPLHF
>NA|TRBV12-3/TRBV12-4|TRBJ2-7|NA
TGTGCCAGCAGACAGGGACACGAGCAGTACTTC
CASRQGHEQYF
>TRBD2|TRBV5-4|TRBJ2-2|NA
TGTGCCAGCAGCCTAGCGGGGCGAGACACCGGGGAGCTGTTTTTT
CASSLAGRDTGELFF
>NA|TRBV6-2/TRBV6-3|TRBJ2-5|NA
TGTGCCAGCAGTTCGTCCGGGCCGACCCAGTACTTC
CASSSSGPTQYF
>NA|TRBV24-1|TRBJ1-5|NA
TGTGCCACCAGTGATTCCGGCCAATTTTTCAATCAGCCCCAGCATTTT
CATSDSGQFFNQPQHF
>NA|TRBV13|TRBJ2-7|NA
TGTGCCAGCAGCTTGAAGGTTAGCTCCTACGAGCAGTACTTC
CASSLKVSSYEQYF
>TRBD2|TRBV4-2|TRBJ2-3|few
TGTGCCAGCAGCCACACTAGCGGGGGACCCCCCACCGTCACAGATACGCAGTATTTT
CASSHTSGGPPTVTDTQYF
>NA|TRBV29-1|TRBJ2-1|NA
TGCAGCGTTGAATCTCCACAGTACCACAATGAGCAGTTCTTC
CSVESPQYHNEQFF
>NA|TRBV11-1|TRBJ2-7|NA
TGTGCCAGCAGCTTAGCGGCAGGCTACGACGGCGGGGATCCCTACGAGCAGTACTTC
CASSLAAGYDGGDPYEQYF
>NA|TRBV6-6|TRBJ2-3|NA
TGTGCCAGCAGTTACCTAATAGCCGATACGCAGTATTTT
CASSYLIADTQYF
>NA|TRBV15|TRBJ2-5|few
TGTGCCACCAGCAGAGATTTGGGTTTGGAGACCCAGTACTTC
CATSRDLGLETQYF
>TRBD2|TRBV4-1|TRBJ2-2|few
TGCGCCAGCAGCCAAGATTCAGCGGGAGCGAACACCGGGGAGCTGTTTTTT
CASSQDSAGANTGELFF
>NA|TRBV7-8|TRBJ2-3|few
TGTGCCACCTCGCAGAACCGAGATACGCAGTATTTT
CATSQNRDTQYF
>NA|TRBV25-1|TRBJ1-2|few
TGTGCCAGCAGTGACGATGGCTACACCTTC
CASSDDGYTF
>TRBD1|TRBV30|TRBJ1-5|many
TGTGCCTGGAGCCCTGGACAGGGGACCAATCAGCCCCAGCATTTT
CAWSPGQGTNQPQHF
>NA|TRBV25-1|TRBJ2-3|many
TGTGCCAGCAGTGAAATGGATACGCAGTATTTT
CASSEMDTQYF
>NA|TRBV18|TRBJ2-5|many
TGTGCCAGCTCACCCACAGGGACACTCGAAGGGGAGACCCAGTACTTC
CASSPTGTLEGETQYF
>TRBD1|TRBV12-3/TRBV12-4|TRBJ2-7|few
TGTGCCAGCACCCGAGGGACAGGGAGAACCTACGAGCAGTACTTC
CASTRGTGRTYEQYF
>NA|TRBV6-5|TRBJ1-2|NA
TGTGCCAGCAGGAACTGGGGATATGGCTACACCTTC
CASRNWGYGYTF
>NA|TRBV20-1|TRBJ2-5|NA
TGCAGTGCCAGGGGGGCAGCGTCGACCCCGGAGACCCAGTACTTC
CSARGAASTPETQYF
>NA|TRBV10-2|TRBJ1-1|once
TGCGCCAGCAGTGAGTTGGGGGGGGGCACTGAAGCTTTCTTT
CASSELGGGTEAFF
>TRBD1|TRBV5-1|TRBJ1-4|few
TGCGCCAGCAGCTTGGACAGGGGAGATGAAAAACTGTTTTTT
CASSLDRGDEKLFF
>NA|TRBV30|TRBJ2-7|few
TGTGCCTGGAACAGGCCAGGCACCTACGAGCAGTACTTC
CAWNRPGTYEQYF
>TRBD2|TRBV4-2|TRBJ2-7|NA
TGTGCCAGCAGCCAATCTAGCGGGAGCTCCTACGAGCAGTACTTC
CASSQSSGSSYEQYF
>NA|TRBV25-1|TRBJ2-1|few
TGTGCCAGCATCGGGAGCTCCTACAATGAGCAGTTCTTC
CASIGSSYNEQFF
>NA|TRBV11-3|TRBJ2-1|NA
TGTGCCAGCAGCTTATCCGGGACATACTCCTACAATGAGCAGTTCTTC
CASSLSGTYSYNEQFF
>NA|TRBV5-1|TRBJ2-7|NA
TGCGCCAGCACCGAGTGGACTACCTCCTACGAGCAGTACTTC
CASTEWTTSYEQYF
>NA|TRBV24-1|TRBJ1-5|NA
TGTGCCACCAGTGACAGATATAGCAATCAGCCCCAGCATTTT
CATSDRYSNQPQHF
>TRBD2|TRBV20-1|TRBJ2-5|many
TGCAGTGCTAGAGGGGCTAGCGGGAGGGCCCTCGAGACCCAGTACTTC
CSARGASGRALETQYF
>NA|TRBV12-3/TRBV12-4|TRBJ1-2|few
TGTGCCAGCAGTTTGGGGGGCGGCTACACCTTC
CASSLGGGYTF
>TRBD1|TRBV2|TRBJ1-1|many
TGTGCCAGCACGGACAGGGAGATTCAAGCTTTCTTT
CASTDREIQAFF
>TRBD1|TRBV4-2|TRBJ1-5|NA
TGTGCCAGCAGCCCCTCCCGACAGGGGTCAAATCAGCCCCAGCATTTT
CASSPSRQGSNQPQHF
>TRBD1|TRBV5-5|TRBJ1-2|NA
TGTGCCAGCAGCATAGGGGGCGCCTATGGCTACACCTTC
CASSIGGAYGYTF
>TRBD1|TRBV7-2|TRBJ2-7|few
TGTGCCAGCAGCACACGGACAGGTTCGGGAGAGCAGTACTTC
CASSTRTGSGEQYF
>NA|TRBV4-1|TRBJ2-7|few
TGCGCCAGCAGCCCAGAGCTAAGCTCCTACGAGCAGTACTTC
CASSPELSSYEQYF
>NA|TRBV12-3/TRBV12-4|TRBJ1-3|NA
TGTGCCAGCAGTTCTCTTGGAGGGGGGAAGGAAGACACCATATATTTT
CASSSLGGGKEDTIYF
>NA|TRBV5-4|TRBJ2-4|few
TGTGCCAGCAGCTTTTCAGACATTCAGTACTTC
CASSFSDIQYF
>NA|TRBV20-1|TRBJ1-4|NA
TGCAGTGCTGGCCTTCGGACTAATGAAAAACTGTTTTTT
CSAGLRTNEKLFF
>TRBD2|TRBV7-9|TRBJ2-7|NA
TGTGCCAGCAGCTGGGGACTAGCGGACCATTACGAGCAGTACTTC
CASSWGLADHYEQYF
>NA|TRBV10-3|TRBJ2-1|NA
TGTGCCATCAGTGTGTTAGCGACAGGTTACAATGAGCAGTTCTTC
CAISVLATGYNEQFF
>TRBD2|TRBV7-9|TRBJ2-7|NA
TGTGCCAGCAGCTTGAGGCGTGATAGCGGGGGACTCGAGCAGTACTTC
CASSLRRDSGGLEQYF
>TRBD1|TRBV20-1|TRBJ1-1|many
TGCAGTGCTACCGGACGGACAGGGTGGGACACTGAAGCTTTCTTT
CSATGRTGWDTEAFF
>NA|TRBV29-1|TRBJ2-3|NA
TGCAGCGCCCTAGGGGATACGCAGTATTTT
CSALGDTQYF
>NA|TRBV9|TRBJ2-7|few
TGTGCCAGCAGCGCCGGGGTCCTCTACGAGCAGTACTTC
CASSAGVLYEQYF
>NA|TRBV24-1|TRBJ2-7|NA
TGTGCCACCAGTACTCCAGGGCCGACCTACGAGCAGTACTTC
CATSTPGPTYEQYF
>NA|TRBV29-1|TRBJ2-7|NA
TGCAGCGTTGAATACTCCTACGAGCAGTACTTC
CSVEYSYEQYF